A single sample gave rise to the 2 T cell receptor beta chains below, sequenced in a study of shared clonotypes between healthy human individuals (dated by TCRdb to between 2020 and 2021). Library preparation employed the immunoSEQ multiplex PCR assay. TCRdb took over this immuneACCESS table, retaining in-frame rearrangements with V and J assigned. Such tables are incomplete; in checked studies, under half of the missing clones stem from an unresolved V gene, and the remainder is unexplained. The sample table records hundreds of thousands of clones; about two thirds of these occur just once. Under 2% of the sample lies in the top ten. Specimen: memory CD4+ T cells sorted from blood. In the paper's terms, the cell subset or site label means: CD45RA-negative fraction. These receptors came from a woman in her 30s in good health.

V usage is TRBV20-1 and J usage is TRBJ2-7; D gene unclear. The CDR3 sequence is 11 residues long. The germline gives CDR1 DFQATT, CDR2 SNEGSKA (reference sequence). Trimming took off 3 bases at V and 6 bases at J, with 9 bases between the two ends. The CDR3 DNA reads TGCAGTGCTAGTTCCGTTGTCGAGCAGTACTTC. It yields the protein CSASSVVEQYF.

A remark on this clone: The same CDR3 can be traced to other DNA sequences in this sample. The gene calls are TRBV19 and TRBJ2-1, with 9 bases matching TRBD2. The V segment lost 5 bases and the J segment 6 bases; nucleotides outside the gene matches: 8. In germline, CDR1 is LNHDA, CDR2 SQIVND (reference sequence). This CDR3 contains 15 residues. In nucleotides, the CDR3 is TGTGCCAGTAGTCCGAGCGGGAGGTCGGGCAATGAGCAGTTCTTC. Residues: CASSPSGRSGNEQFF.